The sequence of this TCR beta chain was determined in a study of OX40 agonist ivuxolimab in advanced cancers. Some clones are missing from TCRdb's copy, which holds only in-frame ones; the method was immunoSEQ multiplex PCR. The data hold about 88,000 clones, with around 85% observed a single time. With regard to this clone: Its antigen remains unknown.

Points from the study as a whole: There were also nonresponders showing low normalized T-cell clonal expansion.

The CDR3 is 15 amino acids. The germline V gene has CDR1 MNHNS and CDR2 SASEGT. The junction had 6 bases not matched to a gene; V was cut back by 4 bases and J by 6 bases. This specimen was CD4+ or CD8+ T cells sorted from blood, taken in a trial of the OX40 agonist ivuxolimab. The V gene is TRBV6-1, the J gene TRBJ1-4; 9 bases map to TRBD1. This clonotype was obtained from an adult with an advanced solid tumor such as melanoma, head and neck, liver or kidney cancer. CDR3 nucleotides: TGTGCCAGCAGTGGTCAGACAGGGGGAGATGAAAAACTGTTTTTT. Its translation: CASSGQTGGDEKLFF.